A selection of T cell receptor beta chains follows, all from one sample in a study of cytomegalovirus exposure and HLA in healthy donors. Generated by immunoSEQ multiplex PCR, the TCRdb table keeps only in-frame clones and is missing some. Of fewer than 85,000 clones in the sample, about 78% were seen once. Sequenced: PBMCs. These receptors all come from a male donor in good health and CMV-seropositive. Each CDR3 is given with its conserved first and last residue. Fields, in order: V gene, clone size, J gene, D gene, CDR3 DNA, CDR3 protein. D genes are given only for firm matches. Clone size is stated in some rows and not others, as once, few, many or a class when expanded.

v_gene: TRBV6-1; abundance: -; j_gene: TRBJ1-1; d_gene: -; CDR3nt: TGTGCCAGCAGTATACAGGGTTATGGCACTGAAGCTTTCTTT; CDR3aa: CASSIQGYGTEAFF
v_gene: TRBV6-6; abundance: once; j_gene: TRBJ2-7; d_gene: TRBD2; CDR3nt: TGTGCCTCCAACTTTGGGCTAGCGGGGAACTACGAGCAGTACTTC; CDR3aa: CASNFGLAGNYEQYF
v_gene: TRBV19; abundance: -; j_gene: TRBJ2-3; d_gene: -; CDR3nt: TGTGCCAGTAGTATAGGAGGGACAGATACGCAGTATTTT; CDR3aa: CASSIGGTDTQYF
v_gene: TRBV6-4; abundance: -; j_gene: TRBJ2-1; d_gene: -; CDR3nt: TGTGCCAGCAGTGACTCGGCCAGGGGCAATGAGCAGTTCTTC; CDR3aa: CASSDSARGNEQFF
v_gene: TRBV9; abundance: -; j_gene: TRBJ1-2; d_gene: -; CDR3nt: TGTGCCAGCAGCGTAGGAGGTACTGGGGCAGGGTCGAATGGCTACACCTTC; CDR3aa: CASSVGGTGAGSNGYTF
v_gene: TRBV2; abundance: -; j_gene: TRBJ2-7; d_gene: TRBD1; CDR3nt: TGTGCCAGCAGTTTAACGACAGGGCGGGCCGAGCAGTACTTC; CDR3aa: CASSLTTGRAEQYF
v_gene: TRBV4-2; abundance: -; j_gene: TRBJ2-6; d_gene: -; CDR3nt: TGTGCCAGCAGCCCGAGGATCTCTGGGGCCAACGTCCTGACTTTC; CDR3aa: CASSPRISGANVLTF
v_gene: TRBV5-5; abundance: -; j_gene: TRBJ1-2; d_gene: -; CDR3nt: TGTGCCAGCAGCTCCTTGTGGCAGGGGTATGGCTACACCTTC; CDR3aa: CASSSLWQGYGYTF
v_gene: TRBV18; abundance: -; j_gene: TRBJ1-2; d_gene: -; CDR3nt: TGTGCCAGCTCAGAACAGGGCGATGATGGCTACACCTTC; CDR3aa: CASSEQGDDGYTF
v_gene: TRBV6-5; abundance: -; j_gene: TRBJ2-1; d_gene: -; CDR3nt: TGTGCCAGCAGTTACTCCCCCCAGGGTGGGTACAATGAGCAGTTCTTC; CDR3aa: CASSYSPQGGYNEQFF
v_gene: TRBV7-3; abundance: -; j_gene: TRBJ2-3; d_gene: -; CDR3nt: TGTGCCAGCAGCTTGAACGGGAAATACACAGATACGCAGTATTTT; CDR3aa: CASSLNGKYTDTQYF
v_gene: TRBV5-6; abundance: -; j_gene: TRBJ2-7; d_gene: -; CDR3nt: TGTGCCAGCAGCTTCGGGCGGGTAGGAGAGCAGTACTTC; CDR3aa: CASSFGRVGEQYF
v_gene: TRBV7-9; abundance: -; j_gene: TRBJ2-1; d_gene: -; CDR3nt: TGTGCCAGCAGCTTAGGTGGCAGCTACAATGAGCAGTTCTTC; CDR3aa: CASSLGGSYNEQFF
v_gene: TRBV25-1; abundance: once; j_gene: TRBJ2-2; d_gene: TRBD1; CDR3nt: TGTGCCAGCAGTGTCACAGGGGAAGCCGGGGAGCTGTTTTTT; CDR3aa: CASSVTGEAGELFF
v_gene: TRBV10-3; abundance: -; j_gene: TRBJ1-2; d_gene: -; CDR3nt: TGTGCCATCAGTGCGTACGCAGGGGCCAACTATGGCTACACCTTC; CDR3aa: CAISAYAGANYGYTF
v_gene: TRBV7-2; abundance: -; j_gene: TRBJ2-1; d_gene: TRBD2; CDR3nt: TGTGCCAGCAGCTACGGGGGGGCCCCCTACAATGAGCAGTTCTTC; CDR3aa: CASSYGGAPYNEQFF
v_gene: TRBV10-1; abundance: few; j_gene: TRBJ1-1; d_gene: TRBD1; CDR3nt: TGCGCCAGCGGGACAGGGGGCGACCTGAACACTGAAGCTTTCTTT; CDR3aa: CASGTGGDLNTEAFF
v_gene: TRBV27; abundance: -; j_gene: TRBJ2-2; d_gene: -; CDR3nt: TGTGCCAGCACTCCGGGTGGCACCGGGGAGCTGTTTTTT; CDR3aa: CASTPGGTGELFF
v_gene: TRBV27; abundance: -; j_gene: TRBJ1-2; d_gene: -; CDR3nt: TGTGCCAGCAGTTTAGTAGGGGTCCCGGCCGGGGGCTACACCTTC; CDR3aa: CASSLVGVPAGGYTF
v_gene: TRBV5-4; abundance: -; j_gene: TRBJ2-3; d_gene: TRBD2; CDR3nt: TGTGCCAGCAGCTTGCGTCTAGCGGCCAGCACAGATACGCAGTATTTT; CDR3aa: CASSLRLAASTDTQYF
v_gene: TRBV5-1; abundance: -; j_gene: TRBJ2-7; d_gene: TRBD1; CDR3nt: TGCGCCAGCAGCTTGGTGAGGGACAGTTACGAGCAGTACTTC; CDR3aa: CASSLVRDSYEQYF
v_gene: TRBV27; abundance: -; j_gene: TRBJ1-1; d_gene: TRBD1; CDR3nt: TGTGCCAGCAGTTCCGGGACAGGCCTACCTGAAGCTTTCTTT; CDR3aa: CASSSGTGLPEAFF
v_gene: TRBV6-1; abundance: few; j_gene: TRBJ1-2; d_gene: TRBD1; CDR3nt: TGTGCCAGCACCTTGACAGGGTATGGCTACACCTTC; CDR3aa: CASTLTGYGYTF
v_gene: TRBV5-1; abundance: few; j_gene: TRBJ1-4; d_gene: TRBD1; CDR3nt: TGCGCCAGCAGCTTGGGCCCCCAGGGGGCGGGAGAAAAACTGTTTTTT; CDR3aa: CASSLGPQGAGEKLFF
v_gene: TRBV7-2; abundance: -; j_gene: TRBJ1-2; d_gene: TRBD1; CDR3nt: TGTGCCAGCAGCCGTCCCGGGGACAGACACTATGGCTACACCTTC; CDR3aa: CASSRPGDRHYGYTF
v_gene: TRBV5-4; abundance: -; j_gene: TRBJ2-7; d_gene: TRBD2; CDR3nt: TGTGCCAGCAGCTTGGCCAGTAGCGGGTGGAACTCCTACGAGCAGTACTTC; CDR3aa: CASSLASSGWNSYEQYF
v_gene: TRBV4-1; abundance: -; j_gene: TRBJ2-3; d_gene: TRBD2; CDR3nt: TGCGCCAGCAGCCAAGTGTCTACTAGCGGGACTAGCACAGATACGCAGTATTTT; CDR3aa: CASSQVSTSGTSTDTQYF
v_gene: TRBV12-5; abundance: -; j_gene: TRBJ1-2; d_gene: -; CDR3nt: TGTGCTAGTGGTTTGCTTCCGTTGCGCAGGTCTGGCTACACCTTC; CDR3aa: CASGLLPLRRSGYTF
v_gene: TRBV27; abundance: -; j_gene: TRBJ1-3; d_gene: TRBD1; CDR3nt: TGTGCCAGCAGTTTAATTGAGTCTTACTCCGGGACAGCTGGAAACACCATATATTTT; CDR3aa: CASSLIESYSGTAGNTIYF
v_gene: TRBV11-2; abundance: -; j_gene: TRBJ1-5; d_gene: -; CDR3nt: TGTGCCAGCAGCTTACAGGGGATCGGCAATCAGCCCCAGCATTTT; CDR3aa: CASSLQGIGNQPQHF
v_gene: TRBV28; abundance: once; j_gene: TRBJ2-7; d_gene: TRBD1; CDR3nt: TGTGCCAGCAGTACCCGGACAGGCCGAGGCGAGCAGTACTTC; CDR3aa: CASSTRTGRGEQYF
v_gene: TRBV7-6; abundance: -; j_gene: TRBJ2-7; d_gene: TRBD1; CDR3nt: TGTGCCAGCAGCGCGGCCCCGGGACAGGCTCCCTACGAGCAGTACTTC; CDR3aa: CASSAAPGQAPYEQYF
v_gene: TRBV5-4; abundance: -; j_gene: TRBJ1-2; d_gene: TRBD1; CDR3nt: TGTGCCAGCAGCATCACAGGGGCTGGTGGCTACACCTTC; CDR3aa: CASSITGAGGYTF
v_gene: TRBV28; abundance: -; j_gene: TRBJ2-3; d_gene: TRBD2; CDR3nt: TGTGCCAGCAGTTCAGCGGGGACGGCAGATACGCAGTATTTT; CDR3aa: CASSSAGTADTQYF
v_gene: TRBV7-7; abundance: -; j_gene: TRBJ2-5; d_gene: -; CDR3nt: TGTGCTAGCAGCCTTACAAGACAAGAGACCCAGTACTTC; CDR3aa: CASSLTRQETQYF
v_gene: TRBV5-5; abundance: -; j_gene: TRBJ2-5; d_gene: TRBD1; CDR3nt: TGTGCCAGCAGCCAAACAGGGGTCGAAGAGACCCAGTACTTC; CDR3aa: CASSQTGVEETQYF
v_gene: TRBV6-1; abundance: -; j_gene: TRBJ2-7; d_gene: -; CDR3nt: TGTGCCAGCAGTGAACTGTGGGGGGAATCCTACGAGCAGTACTTC; CDR3aa: CASSELWGESYEQYF
v_gene: TRBV6-1; abundance: once; j_gene: TRBJ2-7; d_gene: -; CDR3nt: TGTGCCAGCAGTGAAGCGGCCGACACATTGGGTCGATACGAGCAGTACTTC; CDR3aa: CASSEAADTLGRYEQYF
v_gene: TRBV7-9; abundance: -; j_gene: TRBJ2-1; d_gene: TRBD2; CDR3nt: TGTGCCAGCAGCCCACCGCTAGCGGATTACAATGAGCAGTTCTTC; CDR3aa: CASSPPLADYNEQFF
v_gene: TRBV6-4; abundance: -; j_gene: TRBJ1-2; d_gene: TRBD1; CDR3nt: TGTGCCAGCAGTCCGGACAGGAACTATGGCTACACCTTC; CDR3aa: CASSPDRNYGYTF
v_gene: TRBV7-9; abundance: -; j_gene: TRBJ2-1; d_gene: -; CDR3nt: TGTGCCAGCAGCTTAGGGCTAGCCAATGAGCAGTTCTTC; CDR3aa: CASSLGLANEQFF
v_gene: TRBV28; abundance: -; j_gene: TRBJ1-4; d_gene: -; CDR3nt: TGTGCCAGCAGTTCCCGGGTCCCTAATGAAAAACTGTTTTTT; CDR3aa: CASSSRVPNEKLFF